The clone carrying this T cell receptor beta chain has only one observation. V was cut by 1 base and J by 0 bases, with 14 bases left in between. The CDR3 runs 17 residues. Germline V gene data show CDR1 as SGHVS and CDR2 as FQNEAQ. This specimen belongs to a study of shared clonotypes between healthy human individuals. Assay: immunoSEQ multiplex PCR; the TCRdb copy retains only in-frame clones and omits some. The sample holds approximately 350,000 clones, approximately 74% seen once. The sample consisted of memory CD4+ T cells sorted from blood. Subset of the sample: CD45RA-negative fraction. The chain uses TRBV7-8 and TRBJ2-3, with no clear D. The clonotype originates from a man younger than 40 in good health. The CDR3 is CASSLGLSTDSTDTQYF. The CDR3 DNA sequence: TGTGCCAGCAGCTTAGGCCTGTCTACCGATAGCACAGATACGCAGTATTTT. Filled out from reference TRBV7-8 and TRBJ2-3, the complete variable domain reads GAGVSQSPRYKVAKRGQDVALRCDPISGHVSLFWYQQALGQGPEFLTYFQNEAQLDKSGLPSDRFFAERPEGSVSTLKIQRTQQEDSAVYLCASSLGLSTDSTDTQYFGPGTRLTVL.